The clone carrying this TCR beta chain was detected once. Per the original data handling: Amplification of reference gene primers was used by the study to estimate nucleated cell counts. Method: immunoSEQ multiplex PCR; TCRdb's copy keeps in-frame clones and lacks some. V and J calls and clone size are copied from that table; D and trimming were computed from the DNA. The sample includes approximately 31,000 clones, approximately 91% seen only once; the top ten take approximately 3.7%. The data derive from a study of blood T cell repertoires in COVID-19. At the level of the study: Italy, Spain and the United States were the sources of the convalescent and acute COVID-19 samples. PBMCs, B-cell-depleted T cells, or T cells were the source of the cDNA or gDNA that made up the material.

In germline, CDR1 is SEHNR, CDR2 FQNEAQ (reference sequence). There are 16 residues in the CDR3. The J segment lost 6 bases and the V segment lost 3 bases, leaving 10 bases of the junction unmatched. The sequencing input was peripheral blood. The chain has TRBV7-9 and TRBJ2-1; 8 bases are a match to TRBD2. This clonotype originated in a man aged 55 to 70 with acute or convalescent COVID-19. The CDR3 region is CASSLVSGSQVNEQFF. CDR3 bases: TGTGCCAGCAGCTTGGTCAGCGGGAGCCAGGTCAATGAGCAGTTCTTC.